A single sample is the source of the 15 T cell receptor beta chains below, sequenced in a study of tumor-infiltrating lymphocytes in primary liver carcinoma (dated 2017 in TCRdb). Total RNA and DNA were co-extracted without cell sorting from roughly 20-30 mg of bulk tissue using the AllPrep DNA/RNA mini kit. Sequencing instrument: Illumina HiSeq 2500. Starting from 500 to 600 ng total RNA, TCRbeta-specific cDNA was produced by reverse transcription with a constant-region primer and ProtoScript II reverse transcriptase. The TCRbeta libraries were prepared through three rounds of nested multiplex PCR following a slightly modified ARM-PCR procedure. Each of the first two PCR rounds ran for approximately 10 cycles using multiplex TRBV1-TRBV30 forward primers together with a Cbeta reverse primer. TCRdb cleaned the public reads at Q25 with fastp, built clones with MiXCR and kept in-frame beta chains. CDR3 protein sequences are deduplicated, and each keeps its most common genes and DNA. In this sample the table shows about 20,000 distinct CDR3 sequences, roughly 78% of which occur a single time. 35% to 45% of the sample lies in the top ten.

Sequences were obtained from liver tumor tissue from sampling region 1. What this sample's cell subset or site label stands for: tumor region T1, superior pole. The receptor source for this set is a man in his forties with primary liver carcinoma and hepatitis B virus infection.

On this clonotype itself: One junction end does not reproduce the germline sequence, and a read error may be involved. The V and J genes are TRBV5-1 and TRBJ2-2, with a possible D match to TRBD1 (5 bases). CDR1 is SGHRS, CDR2 YFSETQ, per germline. The CDR3 has 15 residues. CDR3 in DNA: TGCGCCAGTAGCTTGGACACCCGGAACACCAGGGAGCTGTTTTTT. This encodes CASSLDTRNTRELFF.

This clonotype was found a few times. A much larger clone lies a single base off, so this may be a read error. The chain recombines TRBV11-3 with TRBJ1-1; D is unclear. Germline CDR1 is SGHNT and CDR2 is YENEEA. The CDR3 has 12 residues. DNA of the CDR3: TGTGTCAACAGAGAGGGAAACACTGACGCTTTCTTT. Residues: CVNREGNTDAFF.

The chain is built from TRBV28 and TRBJ2-1, with D possibly matching TRBD1 (5 bases). CDR3 length: 16 residues. The germline CDR1 and CDR2 sequences are MDHEN and SYDVKM. The DNA of the CDR3 is TGTGCAAGTAGTTCCCCTAGGGGCAATGCACACAATGAGCAGTTCTTC. Encoded protein: CASSSPRGNAHNEQFF.

About this clonotype itself: This CDR3 is missing its conserved last phenylalanine or tryptophan, likely due to a read error. The chain links TRBV5-1 to TRBJ2-5, with 7 positions matching TRBD2. CDR3 length equals 16 residues. CDR1 and CDR2 (germline): SGHRS, YFSETQ. The CDR3 loop reads CAISLEASGLQETQYS. The DNA for the CDR3 is TGCGCCATCAGCTTGGAGGCTAGCGGTCTTCAAGAGACCCAGTACTCC.

This clonotype showed up many times. The junction departs from germline at one end; a sequencing error may be responsible. The chain links TRBV6-5 to TRBJ2-3, with D tentatively TRBD1 (5 bases). Germline values: CDR1 MNHEY, CDR2 SVGAGI. This CDR3 region has 14 residues. The CDR3 sequence is CASSLNWGTGTQYF. DNA for the CDR3: TGTGCCAGCAGTCTAAACTGGGGTACAGGTACGCAGTATTTT.

The J gene is TRBJ1-1, the V gene TRBV4-2, with 8 bases lining up with TRBD1. V lost 10 bases to trimming and J lost 5 bases; unmatched junction nucleotides: 21. The CDR3 consists of 17 residues. In germline, CDR1 is LGHNA, CDR2 YNFKEQ. Written as DNA, the CDR3 is TGTGCCAAGAGCCAAGTGTACGGACAGGGTTTTTGGACTGAAGCTTTCTTT. Amino acid sequence: CAKSQVYGQGFWTEAFF.

Points on this clonotype: Mismatch with germline at one junction end may stem from a read error. The rearrangement links TRBV11-2 to TRBJ2-3, with D possibly matching TRBD2 (5 bases). Germline values: CDR1 SGHAT, CDR2 FQNNGV. This CDR3 is built from 15 residues. The CDR3 spells CAISLYVGSPDAQYF. CDR3 sequence (DNA): TGTGCCATCAGCTTGTACGTTGGGAGTCCGGATGCACAGTATTTT.

The chain has TRBV6-1 and TRBJ1-2, with 7 bases fitting TRBD1. With V trimmed by 0 bases and J by 10 bases, 5 bases remained unmatched. CDR1 and CDR2 (germline): MNHNS, SASEGT. The CDR3 is made up of 13 amino acids. For the CDR3, the DNA is TGTGCCAGCAGTGAAGCGTACAGGGGTCCCTACACCTTC. This translates into CASSEAYRGPYTF.

On this clonotype: This sequence may be a read error, since a much larger clone differs from it by one base. This rearrangement joins TRBV29-1 to TRBJ2-5; 7 positions match TRBD2. The CDR3 totals 13 residues. Germline V CDR1 and CDR2: SQVTM, ANQGSEA. Germline trimming cut 4 bases from V and 5 bases from J; bases unmatched to any gene: 7. The CDR3 DNA reads TGCAGCGTTGCTGGGAGGGCCACTGAGACCCAGTACTTC. Protein: CSVAGRATETQYF.

Concerning this clonotype: It is likely a read error, because the conserved phenylalanine at the end of the CDR3 is missing. The chain joins TRBV11-2 to TRBJ2-3; 7 positions match TRBD1. CDR3 size: 15 residues. Per germline, CDR1 SGHAT and CDR2 FQNNGV. CDR3 protein: CASSLPGQETDTQYL. CDR3 in DNA: TGCGCCAGCAGCTTACCCGGACAGGAGACGGATACGCAGTATTTA.

With regard to this clonotype: This may come from a read error, since a much larger clone is one base off. V and J are TRBV24-1 and TRBJ2-1, with TRBD1 identical over 9 bases. This CDR3 is built from 12 residues. Per the germline V gene, CDR1 is KGHDR and CDR2 is SFDVKD. CDR3 DNA sequence: TGTGCCACCAATGATCCGGGACAGGGGCAGTTCTTC. It yields the protein CATNDPGQGQFF.

The table lists this clonotype with a few counts. This chain links TRBV4-1 with TRBJ1-6; TRBD1 matches at 9 bases. In germline, CDR1 is MGHRA, CDR2 YSYEKL. CDR3 length: 16 residues. CDR3 amino acids: CANSHHLQGADSPLHF. CDR3 nucleotides: TGCGCTAATAGCCACCACCTACAGGGGGCGGATTCACCCCTCCACTTT.

Within the sample, this clonotype is medium-sized. In DNA form, the CDR3 reads TGTGCCAGCAGCCTTACGACAGGGGTTAATGAAAAACTGTTTTTT. Its translation: CASSLTTGVNEKLFF. The chain recombines TRBV6-5 with TRBJ1-4; 8 bases agree with TRBD1. The CDR3 loop spans 15 amino acids. From germline, CDR1 is MNHEY and CDR2 SVGAGI. V dropped 6 bases and J dropped 4; count of bases not matched to a gene: 7.

Comment on this clonotype: An end of the junction does not agree with germline; a read error may underlie this. The genes are TRBV11-2 and TRBJ2-1, with TRBD2 matching 7 bases. The V gene's germline CDR1 is SGHAT and CDR2 FQNNGV. The CDR3 runs 16 residues. CDR3 residues: CANSYTSARLYNEQFF. DNA of the CDR3: TGTGCCAACAGCTATACTAGCGCTCGTTTATACAATGAGCAGTTCTTC.

This clonotype rates as medium-sized. This chain connects TRBV29-1 to TRBJ2-1; D possibly corresponds to TRBD2 (5 bases). V lost 7 bases, J lost 7 bases, and 14 bases lay in between. Germline V CDR1 and CDR2: SQVTM, ANQGSEA. This CDR3 region has 12 residues. CDR3 residues: CSARAGGNEQFF. CDR3 in DNA: TGCAGCGCCCGCGCGGGCGGAAATGAGCAGTTCTTC.